This T cell receptor (beta chain) was identified in a study of blood T cell repertoires in COVID-19. Overall study context: From the United States, Italy and Spain came samples of acute and convalescent COVID-19. T cells, B-cell-depleted T cells, or PBMCs provided the cDNA or gDNA that served as material.

Germline V gives CDR1 SGHRS, CDR2 YFSETQ. The trim removed 0 bases at V and 4 bases at J, leaving 7 bases unmatched. The CDR3 sequence is 16 residues long. In the source study's methods: It was from reference gene primer amplification that nucleated cell counts were estimated. Libraries were prepared by immunoSEQ multiplex PCR; TCRdb keeps only in-frame clonotypes and omits some of them. That table furnishes V, J and clone size, whereas the DNA furnished D and trimming. Of fewer than 250,000 clones in the sample, about nine tenths were seen once. The sample comprised peripheral blood. The V and J genes are TRBV5-1 and TRBJ1-5; TRBD1 aligns across 7 bases. The TCR sequence derives from a man between 65 and 85 years old with acute or convalescent COVID-19. The CDR3 DNA reads TGCGCCAGCAGCTTGGAGGCAGGGGGATATAATCAGCCCCAGCATTTT. Protein: CASSLEAGGYNQPQHF. Full variable domain (missing parts from reference TRBV5-1 and TRBJ1-5): KAGVTQTPRYLIKTRGQQVTLSCSPISGHRSVSWYQQTPGQGLQFLFEYFSETQRNKGNFPGRFSGRQFSNSRSEMNVSTLELGDSALYLCASSLEAGGYNQPQHFGDGTRLSIL.